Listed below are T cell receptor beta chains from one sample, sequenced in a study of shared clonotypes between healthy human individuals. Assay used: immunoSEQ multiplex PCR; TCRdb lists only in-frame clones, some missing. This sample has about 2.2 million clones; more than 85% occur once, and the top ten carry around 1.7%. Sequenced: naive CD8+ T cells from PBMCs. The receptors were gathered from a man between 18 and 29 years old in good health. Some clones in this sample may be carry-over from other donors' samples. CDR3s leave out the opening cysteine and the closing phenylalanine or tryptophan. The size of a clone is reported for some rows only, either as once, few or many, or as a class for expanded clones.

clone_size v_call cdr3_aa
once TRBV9 ASSVAPTSGNPYEQY
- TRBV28 ASSLHRSSYEQY
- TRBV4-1 ASSQALAARWDNEQF
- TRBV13 ASSFRGVSYEQY
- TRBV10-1 ASSEGTEGGELF
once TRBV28 ASSSASGRGTDTQY
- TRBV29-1 SVEHGDRPYEQY
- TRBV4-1 ASSQETGNYGYT
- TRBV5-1 ASSLASFLATDTQY
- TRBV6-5 ASSSQDGYGYT
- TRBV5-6 ASSLGRDTQY
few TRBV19 ATLVHPNTEAF
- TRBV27 ASSLVGVKGAGNQPQH
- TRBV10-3 AISDGSGRMGSNEQF
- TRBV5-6 ASSLTTGELF
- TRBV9 ASSVAGLFGNTIY
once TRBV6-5 ASSFGTPNGRFEQF
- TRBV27 ASSPLGHEQY
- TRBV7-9 ASSSRGKQETQY
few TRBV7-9 ASSLAQISPEAF
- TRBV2 ASRDRESSGANVLT
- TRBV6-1 ASRDFVGARQLF
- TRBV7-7 ASNSGEVAQDT
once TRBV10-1 ASSDRGRYEQY
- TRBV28 ASSFQGWGNTIY
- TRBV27 ASSARTGGIYGYT
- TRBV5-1 ASKVGGSNSYEQY
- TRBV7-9 ASSSGLAGEYEQY
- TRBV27 ASSLRGSGANVLT
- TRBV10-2 ASAASSIQY
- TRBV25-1 ASSEPPGQARETQY
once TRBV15 ATSIKDSMNTEAF